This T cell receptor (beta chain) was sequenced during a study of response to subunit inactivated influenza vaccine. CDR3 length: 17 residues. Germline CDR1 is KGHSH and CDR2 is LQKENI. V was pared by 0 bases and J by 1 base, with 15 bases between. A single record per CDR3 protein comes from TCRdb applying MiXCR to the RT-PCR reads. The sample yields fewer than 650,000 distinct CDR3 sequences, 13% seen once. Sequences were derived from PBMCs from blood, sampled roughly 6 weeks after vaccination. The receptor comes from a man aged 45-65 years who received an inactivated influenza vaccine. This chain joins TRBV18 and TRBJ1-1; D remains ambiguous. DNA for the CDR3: TGTGCCAGCTCACCACCGCAGGTCGGGAATCCGAACACTGAAGCTTTCTTT. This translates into CASSPPQVGNPNTEAFF.